Here is one T cell receptor (beta chain) with its context. The antigen remains unidentified. Researchers ran the PCR with 60 Vbeta and 13 Jbeta primers. Only in-frame clones appear in the TCRdb table, and some are missing; sequencing was by immunoSEQ multiplex PCR. The sample lists 110,000 to 150,000 clones, around 9.7% occurring once. The data are from a study of cytomegalovirus exposure and HLA in healthy donors. Study-level results: The authors later found TCR association rates varying by HLA locus, with DRB1 most and HLA-C fewest. Most CMV-associated TCR beta chains appeared HLA-restricted in a later analysis. Cytomegalovirus-associated status was assigned to some 160 TCR beta chains.

The sequencing sample was made of PBMCs. This sequence originates from a middle-aged man in good health and CMV-seronegative.

For the CDR3, the DNA is TGTGCCAGCAGCTTAGGGACACGGGAGCAGTACTTC. This encodes CASSLGTREQYF. The rearrangement uses TRBV7-3 and TRBJ2-7; D might be TRBD1 (6 bases). The V end was cut by 2 bases, the J end by 7 bases, with 9 bases between. Germline CDR1 SGHTA, CDR2 FQGTGA. The CDR3 totals 12 residues.